This T cell receptor (beta chain) was profiled in a study of blood T cell repertoires in COVID-19. Original processing methods: Scientists estimated how many nucleated cells there were by amplifying reference gene primers. Clones were sequenced by immunoSEQ multiplex PCR, and TCRdb holds only the in-frame ones, with some missing. For V, J and clone size, that table is used; D and trimming come from the DNA. In the table there are under 200,000 clones, roughly 89% of which are singletons. The V end was cut by 4 bases, the J end by 5 bases, with 14 bases between. Germline CDR1 reads SGHAT; CDR2 reads FQNNGV. CDR3 length equals 14 residues.

This sequence joins TRBV11-2 and TRBJ1-1; D is perhaps TRBD1 (5 bases). Sequencing used peripheral blood. The receptor comes from a man between 18 and 35 years old with active or convalescent COVID-19. This CDR3 is CASSSDKGWTEAFF. CDR3 sequence (DNA): TGTGCCAGCAGCTCGGATAAGGGGTGGACTGAAGCTTTCTTT. The whole variable domain, remainder taken from reference TRBV11-2 and TRBJ1-1, is EAGVAQSPRYKIIEKRQSVAFWCNPISGHATLYWYQQILGQGPKLLIQFQNNGVVDDSQLPKDRFSAERLKGVDSTLKIQPAKLEDSAVYLCASSSDKGWTEAFFGQGTRLTVV.